The 21 T cell receptor beta chains presented below share a single source sample, sequenced in a study of post-analysis software for immune sequencing data. The antigens for these receptors are not known. Unique molecular identifiers were carried by the TCR beta cDNA libraries. In TCRdb, the PCR reads were re-called with MiXCR into one record per CDR3 protein. The sample includes around 770,000 distinct CDR3 sequences, roughly 50% seen only once; the top ten take approximately 4.4%. Findings and caveats of the study: Patients used five TRBV segments, including TRBV5-6, TRBV5-1 and TRBV20-1, more often than controls.

The material sequenced was blood. All receptors come from a girl aged 5 to 17 with multiple sclerosis.

This clonotype was detected a few times. The chain recombines TRBV20-1 with TRBJ2-4; possibly TRBD2 for D (6 bases). The J call may be in error: the DNA end matches TRBJ2-7 better. The V gene's germline CDR1 is DFQATT and CDR2 SNEGSKA (reference sequence). The CDR3 contains 14 residues. CDR3: CSARDRTGVHEQYF. The CDR3 coding sequence is TGCAGTGCTAGAGATCGAACGGGGGTTCACGAGCAGTACTTC.

A few counts support this clonotype. This chain uses TRBV11-3 with TRBJ2-7; D is possibly TRBD2 (5 bases). Germline V CDR1 and CDR2: SGHNT, YENEEA. V lost 5 bases and J lost 0, with 14 bases in between. The CDR3 consists of 15 residues. In nucleotides, the CDR3 is TGTGCCAGCAGCGCGAGTGTCCGGGACTCCTACGAGCAGTACTTC. This translates into CASSASVRDSYEQYF.

This chain connects TRBV18 to TRBJ2-3; D might be TRBD2 (5 bases). The CDR3 contains 16 residues. CDR1 is KGHSH, CDR2 LQKENI, per germline. Trimming removed 1 base from V and 2 bases from J, with 13 bases in between. CDR3 DNA: TGTGCCAGCTCACCACGGCGGGTAGCGAACACAGATACGCAGTATTTT. Its protein product is CASSPRRVANTDTQYF.

This chain connects TRBV3-1 to TRBJ1-1; D might be TRBD1 (5 bases). The V and J ends lost 3 bases and 1 base respectively, with 12 bases between them. The CDR3 is 15 residues long. The germline CDR1 and CDR2 sequences are LGHDT and YNNKEL (reference sequence). CDR3: CASSHPGLPNTEAFF. DNA for the CDR3: TGTGCCAGCAGCCACCCGGGGCTGCCGAACACTGAAGCTTTCTTT.

The chain is built from TRBV7-9 and TRBJ2-5; a weak D match, TRBD1 (6 bases). Near its end, the DNA agrees better with TRBJ2-7, so the J call may be wrong. The CDR3 covers 16 residues. In germline, CDR1 is SEHNR, CDR2 FQNEAQ (reference sequence). The CDR3 DNA follows: TGTGCCAGCAGCATAACCGGGACACTCGACTCCTACGAGCAGTACTTC. It specifies CASSITGTLDSYEQYF.

The rearrangement joins TRBV12-3 or TRBV12-4 to TRBJ1-4; D gene ambiguous. This CDR3 is built from 14 residues. V gave up 2 bases and J gave up 0 bases, with 4 bases separating them. CDR3 residues: CASSLSTTNEKLFF. CDR3 nucleotide sequence: TGTGCCAGCAGTTTAAGCACAACTAATGAAAAACTGTTTTTT.

The chain carries TRBV12-3 or TRBV12-4 and TRBJ2-1; 10 nucleotides match TRBD2. The CDR3 runs 16 residues. The V and J ends lost 8 bases and 8 bases, in that order; junction bases with no gene match: 15. The CDR3 here is CASATLETSGSDEQFF. CDR3 in DNA: TGTGCCAGCGCTACCTTGGAGACTAGCGGGTCCGATGAGCAGTTCTTC.

This clonotype has only a few counts. The chain joins TRBV12-3 or TRBV12-4 to TRBJ2-1, with 8 positions matching TRBD2. CDR3 length equals 18 residues. The V segment lost 2 bases and the J segment 0 bases; nucleotides outside the gene matches: 9. CDR3 DNA: TGTGCCAGCAGTTTAAGCGGCGGACTAGCTCCCTCCTACAATGAGCAGTTCTTC. Protein product: CASSLSGGLAPSYNEQFF.

This chain links TRBV10-3 with TRBJ2-1, with a weak D call TRBD2 (6 bases). From germline, CDR1 is ENHRY and CDR2 SYGVKD. The length of the CDR3 is 15 residues. Trimming shortened V by 4 bases and J by 4 bases, and 14 bases separated the two germline ends. The CDR3 reads CAISGPGREYNEQFF. For the CDR3, the DNA is TGTGCCATCAGTGGTCCCGGGAGAGAGTACAATGAGCAGTTCTTC.

This clonotype was observed many times. The V gene is TRBV5-5, the J gene TRBJ2-7, with TRBD2 matching 11 bases. V lost 4 bases, J lost 5 bases, and 5 bases stayed unmatched. Germline loops: CDR1 SGHKS, CDR2 YYEKEE (reference sequence). CDR3 length: 14 amino acids. CDR3 DNA: TGTGCCAGCAGCCCTAGCGGGAGGTTTCACGAGCAGTACTTC. Protein: CASSPSGRFHEQYF.

This chain links TRBV12-3 or TRBV12-4 with TRBJ1-1; TRBD1 matches 9 bases. Trimming took 2 bases from V and 1 from J; bases not matched to a gene: 2. The length of the CDR3 is 15 residues. CDR3 region: CASSLLGQGNTEAFF. The CDR3 nucleotides are TGTGCCAGCAGTTTACTGGGACAGGGGAACACTGAAGCTTTCTTT.

The J gene is TRBJ2-7, the V gene TRBV20-1; TRBD1 aligns across 9 bases. CDR1 DFQATT and CDR2 SNEGSKA come from the germline V gene (reference sequence). The V segment lost 3 bases and the J segment 2 bases; nucleotides outside the gene matches: 5. CDR3 size: 14 residues. CDR3 bases: TGCAGTGCTAGTTCCGGGACAGGGACCTACGAGCAGTACTTC. Its protein is CSASSGTGTYEQYF.

The CDR3: CSARSSGRNDNEQFF. CDR3 nucleotides: TGCAGTGCTAGATCTAGCGGGAGAAATGACAATGAGCAGTTCTTC. The rearrangement links TRBV20-1 to TRBJ2-1, with 10 bases matching TRBD2. V shed 2 bases, J shed 5 bases, and the junction held 6 bases outside the gene matches. The germline V gene encodes CDR1 DFQATT and CDR2 SNEGSKA (reference sequence). This CDR3 comprises 15 residues.

CDR3 residues: CASSLALTGANSGANVLTF. CDR3 sequence (DNA): TGCGCCAGCAGCTTGGCACTAACAGGGGCAAACTCTGGGGCCAACGTCCTGACTTTC. The chain is built from TRBV5-1 and TRBJ2-6; 7 bases line up with TRBD1. Trimming took 0 bases from V and 0 from J; bases not matched to a gene: 9. The CDR3 contains 19 residues. CDR1 is SGHRS and CDR2 is YFSETQ in the germline V gene.

This clonotype was seen a few times. The chain employs TRBV27 and TRBJ2-7, with D hard to call. V was trimmed by 6 bases and J by 5 bases, leaving 11 bases between them. Looked up from germline, CDR1 is MNHEY and CDR2 is SMNVEV (reference sequence). The CDR3 sequence is 12 residues long. CDR3 protein: CASRYKENEQYF. The DNA of the CDR3 is TGTGCCAGCAGGTACAAGGAGAACGAGCAGTACTTC.

There are a few counts of this clonotype. The genes are TRBV12-3 or TRBV12-4 and TRBJ2-5; D gene unclear. This CDR3 region has 13 residues. V was pared by 3 bases and J by 5 bases, with 10 bases between. The CDR3 nucleotides are TGTGCCAGCAGTTTTGGGATCGGGGAGACCCAGTACTTC. Its translation: CASSFGIGETQYF.

This chain links TRBV9 with TRBJ2-7, with 7 bases that match TRBD2. J gave up 0 bases and V 3 bases, and 6 bases lay outside the gene matches. CDR1 is SGDLS, CDR2 YYNGEE, per germline. CDR3 size: 15 residues. This CDR3 is CASSESAGPSYEQYF. CDR3 nucleotide sequence: TGTGCCAGCAGCGAATCAGCGGGACCCTCCTACGAGCAGTACTTC.

The chain links TRBV29-1 to TRBJ1-2; D possibly corresponds to TRBD1 (5 bases). This CDR3 is built from 12 residues. The V and J ends lost 4 bases and 7 bases respectively, with 13 bases between them. CDR1 and CDR2 (germline): SQVTM, ANQGSEA. CDR3 region: CSVGGTRGGYTF. In DNA form, the CDR3 reads TGCAGCGTTGGAGGGACCCGGGGTGGCTACACCTTC.

Points on this clonotype: A single base separates this from a much larger clone, so it may be a read error. This is likely a read error, given that the CDR3 carries no conserved phenylalanine or tryptophan at its end. V gene TRBV7-9 combines with J gene TRBJ2-7; TRBD1 agrees at 7 bases. This CDR3 spans 14 amino acids. Germline-derived CDR1 and CDR2 are SEHNR and FQNEAQ (reference sequence). Losses at the gene ends were 1 base for V and 2 bases for J; bases not matched to a gene: 2. The CDR3 reads CASSLGDRPYEQYS. The CDR3 DNA sequence: TGTGCCAGCAGCTTAGGGGACAGACCCTACGAGCAGTACTCC.

The rearrangement joins TRBV19 to TRBJ2-5; 8 bases match TRBD1. CDR1 is LNHDA, CDR2 SQIVND, per germline (reference sequence). CDR3 size: 13 residues. J gave up 3 bases and V 7 bases, and 4 bases lay outside the gene matches. CDR3 nucleotides: TGTGCCAGTACCATGACAGGGGAAGAGACCCAGTACTTC. Translating it yields CASTMTGEETQYF.

This rearrangement joins TRBV7-6 to TRBJ1-3; D may be TRBD1 (5 bases). Germline V lookup: CDR1 SGHVS, CDR2 FNYEAQ. Trimming cost V 2 bases and J 0 bases, with 8 bases left between them. This CDR3 comprises 15 residues. The CDR3 reads CASSLRDGSGNTIYF. In DNA, the CDR3 is TGTGCCAGCAGCTTAAGGGACGGCTCTGGAAACACCATATATTTT.